This T cell receptor (beta chain) was recovered during a study of T cell changes during pregnancy in multiple sclerosis. The protocol was immunoSEQ multiplex PCR, while the TCRdb copy is restricted to in-frame clones and leaves out a portion. The table has under 70,000 clones, roughly 93% seen once; the top ten hold approximately 1.2%. V shed 3 bases, J shed 3 bases, and the junction held 8 bases outside the gene matches. Germline loops: CDR1 MNHNY, CDR2 SVGAGI (reference sequence). The CDR3 spans 16 residues. The gene calls are TRBV6-6 and TRBJ2-7, with 10 positions matching TRBD1. The starting material was peripheral blood, obtained in the second trimester of pregnancy. The origin of this receptor is a female donor with multiple sclerosis, enrolled in a pregnancy study. The DNA of the CDR3 is TGTGCCAGCAGTTATACGACAGGGGGCGGGAGCTACGAGCAGTACTTC. It encodes CASSYTTGGGSYEQYF.